The clone carrying this T cell receptor beta chain was observed a handful of times. Its antigen is unidentified. The data were taken from a study of T-cell reconstitution after alpha-beta-depleted transplantation in children. Whole-study findings and limits: Reportedly, roughly two months post-transplant, alpha-beta T cells arose from several hundred expanded graft clones.

This CDR3 is 15 amino acids long. Germline-derived CDR1 and CDR2 are SGHRS and YFSETQ. Trimming removed 0 bases from V and 0 bases from J, with 6 bases in between. A library of TCRbeta sequences, prepared with unique molecular identifiers, was generated. TCRdb re-analysed the PCR reads in MiXCR, keeping a single row per CDR3 protein. The sample lists some 200,000 distinct CDR3 sequences; approximately 10% were seen once. The source of this sequence is a child under two years old with acute myeloid leukemia, due to receive a stem cell transplant. The rearrangement joins TRBV5-1 to TRBJ2-2, with D unresolved. The sequenced sample was PBMCs, obtained before TCRalphabeta/CD19-depleted stem cell transplant. The CDR3 region is CASSLARSNTGELFF. The CDR3 DNA reads TGCGCCAGCAGCTTGGCCAGATCGAACACCGGGGAGCTGTTTTTT.